The 17 T cell receptor beta chains below all came from one sample that was sequenced in a study of shared clonotypes between healthy human individuals. Method: immunoSEQ multiplex PCR; TCRdb's copy keeps in-frame clones and lacks some. There are some 1,100,000 clones in the sample; more than 75% occur only once, and under 0.6% lies in the top ten. The source material was memory CD4+ T cells from PBMCs. The subset here: CD45RA-negative fraction. The receptors originated from a young man in good health. Some clones in this sample may be carry-over from other donors' samples.

This chain connects TRBV5-5 to TRBJ1-4; 8 nucleotides agree with TRBD1. The CDR3 loop spans 15 amino acids. Germline V gene data show CDR1 as SGHKS and CDR2 as YYEKEE (reference sequence). Germline trimming cut 4 bases from V and 5 bases from J; bases unmatched to any gene: 7. The CDR3 sequence is CASSGGTGWNEKLFF. Written as DNA, the CDR3 is TGTGCCAGCAGCGGAGGGACAGGCTGGAATGAAAAACTGTTTTTT. Full variable domain (outside the CDR3, taken from reference TRBV5-5 and TRBJ1-4): DAGVTQSPTHLIKTRGQQVTLRCSPISGHKSVSWYQQVLGQGPQFIFQYYEKEERGRGNFPDRFSARQFPNYSSELNVNALLLGDSALYLCASSGGTGWNEKLFFGSGTQLSVL.

The CDR3 nucleotides read TGTGCCAGCAGTTTGCCCTCTAGAGGGAGCTCCTACGAGCAGTACTTC. This sequence encodes CASSLPSRGSSYEQYF. The J gene is TRBJ2-7, the V gene TRBV28; tentatively, D is TRBD2 (5 bases). V lost 3 bases to trimming and J lost 0 bases, with 15 bases between them. The CDR3 sequence is 16 residues long. In germline, CDR1 is MDHEN, CDR2 SYDVKM.

The chain joins TRBV28 to TRBJ2-1; maybe TRBD2 (6 bases). The CDR3 extends over 13 amino acids. Germline CDR1 is MDHEN and CDR2 is SYDVKM. V lost 5 bases, J lost 12 bases, and 17 bases lay in between. CDR3 nucleotides: TGTGCCAGCAGTACGCGGGGTTACCCAGGGCAGTTCTTC. The encoded protein is CASSTRGYPGQFF.

This chain uses TRBV5-3 with TRBJ1-1; D is possibly TRBD1 (5 bases). TRBV5-3 is an ORF; its function is uncertain. Deletions cut 1 base from V and 1 base from J, with 11 bases between. CDR3 length equals 15 residues. CDR3 region: CARSLLTVGNTEAFF. CDR3 nucleotide sequence: TGTGCCAGAAGCTTGTTGACAGTTGGGAACACTGAAGCTTTCTTT.

This chain connects TRBV5-1 to TRBJ2-1; tentative D call: TRBD2 (6 bases). The CDR3 loop spans 16 amino acids. The V gene's germline CDR1 is SGHRS and CDR2 YFSETQ. Trimming removed 0 bases at V and 1 base at J, with 11 bases between. The DNA of the CDR3 is TGCGCCAGCAGCTTGGGCGGTAGCGGTTCCTACAATGAGCAGTTCTTC. It codes for CASSLGGSGSYNEQFF.

The chain joins TRBV9 to TRBJ2-2, with D tentatively TRBD1 (6 bases). V shed 3 bases and J shed 5 bases, with 8 bases lying between them. The CDR3 extends over 13 amino acids. Germline V gene lookup returns CDR1 SGDLS and CDR2 YYNGEE. The CDR3 is CASSGTVTGELFF. CDR3 in DNA: TGTGCCAGCAGCGGGACAGTGACCGGGGAGCTGTTTTTT.

The rearrangement links TRBV9 to TRBJ2-5; D remains unclear. The germline V gene encodes CDR1 SGDLS and CDR2 YYNGEE. CDR3 length: 15 amino acids. V was shortened by 1 base and J by 1 base, with 11 bases between the two germline ends. The DNA of the CDR3 is TGTGCCAGCAGCGTAACCGGACGGCCCCAAGAGACCCAGTACTTC. Translation: CASSVTGRPQETQYF.

V gene TRBV28 combines with J gene TRBJ1-2; perhaps TRBD1 as D (5 bases). V lost 3 bases and J lost 2, with 7 bases in between. The CDR3 is 13 amino acids. Looked up from germline, CDR1 is MDHEN and CDR2 is SYDVKM. CDR3 region: CASSLGENYGYTF. CDR3 bases: TGTGCCAGCAGTTTGGGGGAAAACTATGGCTACACCTTC.

The chain recombines TRBV18 with TRBJ2-5; unclear D gene. V lost 4 bases, J lost 5 bases, and 5 bases lay in between. This CDR3 is built from 11 residues. In germline, CDR1 is KGHSH, CDR2 LQKENI. This CDR3 reads CASSLFETQYF. In nucleotides, the CDR3 is TGTGCCAGCTCACTCTTTGAGACCCAGTACTTC. Full variable domain (outside the CDR3, taken from reference TRBV18 and TRBJ2-5): NAGVMQNPRHLVRRRGQEARLRCSPMKGHSHVYWYRQLPEEGLKFMVYLQKENIIDESGMPKERFSAEFPKEGPSILRIQQVVRGDSAAYFCASSLFETQYFGPGTRLLVL.

This CDR3 reads CASSASNEQFF. CDR3 nucleotides: TGTGCCAGCAGTGCTAGTAATGAGCAGTTCTTC. The J gene is TRBJ2-1, the V gene TRBV6-5, with no clear D. V was trimmed by 5 bases and J by 7 bases, leaving 6 bases between them. This CDR3 has 11 amino acids. Looked up from germline, CDR1 is MNHEY and CDR2 is SVGAGI.

The genes are TRBV29-1 and TRBJ2-5; D gene ambiguous. CDR3 length: 12 residues. In germline, CDR1 is SQVTM, CDR2 ANQGSEA. The V gene lost 6 bases and the J gene lost 3 bases, with 11 bases spanning the gap. CDR3 residues: CSVSLVKETQYF. The CDR3 coding sequence is TGCAGCGTCTCACTCGTCAAAGAGACCCAGTACTTC.

The chain recombines TRBV11-3 with TRBJ2-1, with no clear D. Trimming removed 6 bases from V and 4 bases from J, with 7 bases in between. Germline loops: CDR1 SGHNT, CDR2 YENEEA. CDR3 size: 12 residues. CDR3 region: CASSSQYNEQFF. The CDR3 coding sequence is TGTGCCAGCAGTTCCCAGTACAATGAGCAGTTCTTC.

The V and J genes are TRBV27 and TRBJ1-5, with unresolved D. The V end was cut by 4 bases, the J end by 0 bases, with 10 bases between. This CDR3 spans 15 amino acids. The germline gives CDR1 MNHEY, CDR2 SMNVEV (reference sequence). The CDR3: CASSSKGNSNQPQHF. CDR3 nucleotides: TGTGCCAGCAGTTCCAAGGGAAATAGCAATCAGCCCCAGCATTTT.

V is TRBV10-3 and J is TRBJ1-1; a possible D gene is TRBD1 (5 bases). The CDR3 is 12 residues long. Germline V gene sequence: CDR1 ENHRY, CDR2 SYGVKD. V was clipped by 10 bases and J by 3 bases, with 12 bases between them. The CDR3 loop reads CATRDSYTEAFF. In DNA, the CDR3 is TGTGCCACAAGAGACAGTTACACTGAAGCTTTCTTT.

V gene TRBV7-8 combines with J gene TRBJ1-1; 7 positions match TRBD1. There are 13 residues in the CDR3. The V and J ends lost 0 bases and 6 bases, in that order; junction bases with no gene match: 1. CDR1 and CDR2 from the germline V gene are SGHVS and FQNEAQ. This CDR3 reads CASSLAGGSEAFF. In DNA form, the CDR3 reads TGTGCCAGCAGCTTAGCAGGGGGCTCTGAAGCTTTCTTT.

CDR3 sequence: CASRVTTSYNEQFF. The DNA of the CDR3 is TGTGCCAGCCGGGTCACCACCTCCTACAATGAGCAGTTCTTC. The rearrangement joins TRBV19 to TRBJ2-1; D not resolved. Trimming left V 9 bases short and J 0 bases short, with 12 bases between. The CDR3 totals 14 residues. CDR1 and CDR2 from the germline V gene are LNHDA and SQIVND (reference sequence).

This clone was found a few times. The chain uses TRBV6-5 and TRBJ2-7, with 7 bases aligning to TRBD2. Germline V gene sequence: CDR1 MNHEY, CDR2 SVGAGI. This CDR3 is built from 13 residues. V trimming: 2 bases; J trimming: 2 bases; junction bases outside the gene matches: 0. DNA for the CDR3: TGTGCCAGCAGTTACGGGAGGGCCTACGAGCAGTACTTC. It codes for CASSYGRAYEQYF.